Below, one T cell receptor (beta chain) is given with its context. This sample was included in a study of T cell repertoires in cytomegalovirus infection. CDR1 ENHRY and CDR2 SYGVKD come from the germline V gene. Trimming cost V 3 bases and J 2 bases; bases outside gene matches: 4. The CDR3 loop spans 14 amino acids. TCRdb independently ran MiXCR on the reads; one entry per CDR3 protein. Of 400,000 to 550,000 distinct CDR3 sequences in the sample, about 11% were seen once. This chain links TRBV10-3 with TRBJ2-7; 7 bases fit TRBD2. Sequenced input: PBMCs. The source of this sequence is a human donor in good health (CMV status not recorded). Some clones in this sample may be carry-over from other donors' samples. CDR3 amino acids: CAISDDRGAYEQYF. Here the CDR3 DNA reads TGTGCCATCAGTGATGACCGGGGGGCCTACGAGCAGTACTTC.